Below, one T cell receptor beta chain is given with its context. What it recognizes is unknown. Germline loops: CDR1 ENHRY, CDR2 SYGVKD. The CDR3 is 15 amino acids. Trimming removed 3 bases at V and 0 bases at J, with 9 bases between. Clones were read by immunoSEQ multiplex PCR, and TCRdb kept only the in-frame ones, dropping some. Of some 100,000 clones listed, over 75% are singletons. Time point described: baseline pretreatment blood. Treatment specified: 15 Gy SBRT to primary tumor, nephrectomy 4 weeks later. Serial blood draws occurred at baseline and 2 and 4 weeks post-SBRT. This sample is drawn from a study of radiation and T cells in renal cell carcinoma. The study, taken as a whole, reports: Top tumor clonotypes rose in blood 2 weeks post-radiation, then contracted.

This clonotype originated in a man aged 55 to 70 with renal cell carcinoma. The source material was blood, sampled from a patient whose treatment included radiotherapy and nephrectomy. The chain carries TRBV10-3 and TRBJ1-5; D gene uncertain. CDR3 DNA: TGTGCCATCAGTGACCGGCAGGATAGCAATCAGCCCCAGCATTTT. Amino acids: CAISDRQDSNQPQHF.